The 7 T cell receptor beta chains below come from one sample, sequenced in a study of CXCR3-negative and CXCR3-positive naive CD8 T cells. It was by 5' RACE with UMI labels that the TRB cDNA libraries were prepared. After re-calling the 5' RACE reads, TCRdb lists one entry per CDR3 protein, DNA absent. The sample features roughly 40,000 distinct CDR3 sequences, with more than 7% in its top ten. The sequenced material came from memory CD8+ T cells from blood. These receptor sequences come from a human donor in good health. Some clones in this sample may be carry-over from other donors' samples.

The chain combines TRBV4-2 with TRBJ2-7; TCRdb calls TRBD1, which cannot be checked without DNA. The length of the CDR3 is 16 residues. Germline assignment: CDR1 LGHNA and CDR2 YNFKEQ. The CDR3 region is CASSQDTRQGAYEQYF.

This rearrangement joins TRBV10-3 to TRBJ1-2; TCRdb designates TRBD1, a call that cannot be tested without DNA. The CDR3 length is 15 residues. From germline, CDR1 is ENHRY and CDR2 SYGVKD. The CDR3 region is CAISESRQRGDGYTF.

The CDR3 sequence: CASSLSRALVQPQHF. This sequence joins TRBV27 and TRBJ1-5. CDR3 length: 15 amino acids. Germline-derived CDR1 and CDR2 are MNHEY and SMNVEV (reference sequence).

The V call is TRBV5-1, the J call TRBJ2-7; TCRdb's D call, TRBD2, is unchecked because there is no DNA. This CDR3 region has 18 residues. CDR1 and CDR2 from the germline V gene are SGHRS and YFSETQ. CDR3 protein: CASSPRWTSGGEAYEQYF.

The chain recombines TRBV7-2 with TRBJ1-3; TCRdb's D call, TRBD1, is unchecked because there is no DNA. This CDR3 region has 18 residues. Germline CDR1 and CDR2: SGHTA and FQGNSA. The CDR3 loop reads CASSAYVGGTYSGNTIYF.

The CDR3 protein is CASSAGSGPNEQFF. The rearrangement uses TRBV11-3 and TRBJ2-1; the D gene TCRdb calls, TRBD2, cannot be checked with no DNA. CDR3 size: 14 residues. CDR1 is SGHNT and CDR2 is YENEEA in the germline V gene.

The rearrangement uses TRBV24-1 and TRBJ2-3; the D gene TCRdb calls, TRBD2, cannot be checked with no DNA. Per germline, CDR1 KGHDR and CDR2 SFDVKD. The CDR3 sequence is 14 residues long. The CDR3: CATSGSGRADTQYF.